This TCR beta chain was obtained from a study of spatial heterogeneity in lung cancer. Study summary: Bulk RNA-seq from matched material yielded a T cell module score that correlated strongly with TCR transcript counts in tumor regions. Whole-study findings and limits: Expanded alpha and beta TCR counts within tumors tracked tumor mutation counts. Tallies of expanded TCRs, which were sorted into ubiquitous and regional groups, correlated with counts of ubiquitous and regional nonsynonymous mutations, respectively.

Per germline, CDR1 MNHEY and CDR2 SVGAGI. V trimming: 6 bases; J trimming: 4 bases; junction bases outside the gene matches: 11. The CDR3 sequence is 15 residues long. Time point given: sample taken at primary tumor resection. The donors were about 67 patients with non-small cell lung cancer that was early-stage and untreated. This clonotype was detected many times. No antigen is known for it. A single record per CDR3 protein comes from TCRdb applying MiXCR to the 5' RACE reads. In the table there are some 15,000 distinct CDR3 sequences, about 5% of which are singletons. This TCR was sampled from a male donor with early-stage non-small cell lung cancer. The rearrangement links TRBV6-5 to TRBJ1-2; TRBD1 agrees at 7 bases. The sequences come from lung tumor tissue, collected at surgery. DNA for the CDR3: TGTGCCAGCAGACCGACAGGGAAGACGGGCTATGGCTACACCTTC. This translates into CASRPTGKTGYGYTF.